The TCR beta chain under discussion was sequenced for a study of blood T cells in healthy people across ages. For the second PCR, which ran for about 6 to 11 cycles, a sample-barcoded 5' primer and a J-beta primer mix were used. From each sample, at least 2.5 million paired-end reads containing CDR3 were obtained. One entry per CDR3 protein, called by TCRdb with MiXCR from the 5' RACE reads. This table holds a few hundred thousand distinct CDR3 sequences, more than 45% found once. Material for sequencing was blood. The TCR was taken from a man aged 55 to 69 in good health.

The chain's CDR3 is CASSQRRIRGGYTF. CDR3 nucleotide sequence: TGTGCCAGCAGCCAAAGACGGATCAGGGGCGGATACACCTTC. The chain couples TRBV3-1 to TRBJ1-2; D is possibly TRBD1 (6 bases). With 2 bases removed from V and 11 bases from J, the gap between germline ends came to 18 bases. CDR3 length: 14 residues. Germline-derived CDR1 and CDR2 are LGHDT and YNNKEL (reference sequence).